This T cell receptor beta chain was recorded in a study of Ad26.COV2.S vaccination and SARS-CoV-2 variants. Germline CDR1 and CDR2: SGHTA and FQGNSA. The CDR3 has 14 residues. The ends were cut back, 5 bases at V and 2 bases at J, with 10 bases in the middle. TCRdb keeps only in-frame clones here, not all; method: immunoSEQ multiplex PCR. The data show around 340,000 clones, with 86% seen just once and about 10% held by the top ten. Notes on this clone: Its specificity is unknown.

Study-wide findings and caveats: It is possible that the TCR breadth and depth analyses underestimated the total T cell responses.

Specified treatment: approximately 18 received Ad26.COV2.S at low or high dose, single or two shots; about 5 received placebo; per-sample allocation not given. Sampling was performed 63 days after the first vaccine or placebo injection. This TCR was sampled from a person between 18 and 65 years old who received the Ad26.COV2.S COVID-19 vaccine or a placebo. The V gene is TRBV7-2, the J gene TRBJ2-4; D not resolved. This specimen was peripheral blood, taken in a trial of Ad26.COV2.S vaccine versus placebo. The CDR3 bases are TGTGCCAGCAGCCACGCGGTATCCAAAAACATTCAGTACTTC. This gives the protein CASSHAVSKNIQYF.